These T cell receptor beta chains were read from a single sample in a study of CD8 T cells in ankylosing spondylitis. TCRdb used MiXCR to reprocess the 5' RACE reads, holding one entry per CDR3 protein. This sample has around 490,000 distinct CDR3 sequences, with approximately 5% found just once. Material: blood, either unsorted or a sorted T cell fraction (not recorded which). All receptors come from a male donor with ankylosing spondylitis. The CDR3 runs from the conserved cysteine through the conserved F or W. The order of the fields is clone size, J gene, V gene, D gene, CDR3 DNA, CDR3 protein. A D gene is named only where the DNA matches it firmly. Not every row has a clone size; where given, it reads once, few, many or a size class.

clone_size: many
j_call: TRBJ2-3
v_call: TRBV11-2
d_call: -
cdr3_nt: TGTGCCAGCAACCCCCTGGGGGGGGGCGTGGATACGCAGTATTTT
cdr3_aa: CASNPLGGGVDTQYF

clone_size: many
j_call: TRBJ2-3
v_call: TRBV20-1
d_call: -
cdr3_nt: TGCAGTGCTAGAGATAAGGGCACTAGCACAGATACGCAGTATTTT
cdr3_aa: CSARDKGTSTDTQYF

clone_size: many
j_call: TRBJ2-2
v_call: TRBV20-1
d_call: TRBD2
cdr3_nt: TGCAGTGCTAGAGCTAGCGGGAGAGGCGGGGAGCTGTTTTTT
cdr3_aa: CSARASGRGGELFF

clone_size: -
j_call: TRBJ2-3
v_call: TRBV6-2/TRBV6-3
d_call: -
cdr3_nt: TGTGCCAGCAGTTCCGACGAGGGAAGCACAGATACGCAGTATTTT
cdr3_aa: CASSSDEGSTDTQYF

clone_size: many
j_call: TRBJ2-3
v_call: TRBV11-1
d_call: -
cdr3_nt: TGTGCCAGCAGCGGATTCCGGGGGACACTGCCGTACTTAGATACGCAGTATTTT
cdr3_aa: CASSGFRGTLPYLDTQYF

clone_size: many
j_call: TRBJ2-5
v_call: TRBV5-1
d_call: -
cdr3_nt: TGCGCCAGCAGCTTGGGGCCAGCCCAAGAGACCCAGTACTTC
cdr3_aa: CASSLGPAQETQYF

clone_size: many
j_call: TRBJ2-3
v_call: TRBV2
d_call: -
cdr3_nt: TGTGCCAGCAGCCAGGGTGAAGGGACAGATACGCAGTATTTT
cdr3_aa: CASSQGEGTDTQYF

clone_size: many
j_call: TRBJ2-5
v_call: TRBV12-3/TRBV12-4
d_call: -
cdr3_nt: TGTGCCAGCAGTCGGACAGAACAAGAGACCCAGTACTTC
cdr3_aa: CASSRTEQETQYF

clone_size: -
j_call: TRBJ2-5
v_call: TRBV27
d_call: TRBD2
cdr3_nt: TGTGCCAGCAGTGCGCGACTAGCGCGGATGGAGACCCAGTACTTC
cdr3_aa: CASSARLARMETQYF

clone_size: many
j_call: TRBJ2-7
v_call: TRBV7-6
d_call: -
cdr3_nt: TGTGCCAGCAGCCCAACCCACAGGGCACGCTACGAGCAGTACTTC
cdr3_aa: CASSPTHRARYEQYF

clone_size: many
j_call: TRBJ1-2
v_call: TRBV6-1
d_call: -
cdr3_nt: TGTGCCAGCAGTCCTCGACAGGATGGCTACACCTTC
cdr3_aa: CASSPRQDGYTF

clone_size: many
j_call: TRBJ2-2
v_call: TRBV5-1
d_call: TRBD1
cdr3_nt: TGCGCCAGCTTATTGACAGGGGGAAAGAACACCGGGGAGCTGTTTTTT
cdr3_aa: CASLLTGGKNTGELFF

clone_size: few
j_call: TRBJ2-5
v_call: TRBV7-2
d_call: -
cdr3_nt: TGTGCCAGCAGCTTCAAATGGCGGGACGAGACCCAGTACTTC
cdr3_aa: CASSFKWRDETQYF

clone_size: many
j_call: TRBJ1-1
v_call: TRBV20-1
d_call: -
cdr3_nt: TGCAGTGCGCAAAAGGACGGACCGAACACTGAAGCTTTCTTT
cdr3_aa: CSAQKDGPNTEAFF

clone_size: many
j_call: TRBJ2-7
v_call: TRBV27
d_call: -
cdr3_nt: TGTGCCAGCAGCCGGGGGACACCGGATGGAGAGCAGTACTTC
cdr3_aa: CASSRGTPDGEQYF

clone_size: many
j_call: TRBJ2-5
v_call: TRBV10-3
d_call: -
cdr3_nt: TGTGCCATCAGTCGGGACGTCCAGCGCGAGACCCAGTACTTC
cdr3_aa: CAISRDVQRETQYF

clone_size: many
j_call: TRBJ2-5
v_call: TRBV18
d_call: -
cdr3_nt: TGTGCCAGCTCACCAAGGGACATTGGTACCCAGTACTTC
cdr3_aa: CASSPRDIGTQYF

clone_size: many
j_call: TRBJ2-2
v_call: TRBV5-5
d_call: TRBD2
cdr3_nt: TGTGCCAGCAGCCCACGGGACTACCTTACCGGGGAGCTGTTTTTT
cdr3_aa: CASSPRDYLTGELFF

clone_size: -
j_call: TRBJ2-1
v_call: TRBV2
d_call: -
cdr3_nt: TGTGCCAGCACCTCAAATCAGGCCGTTCCCCAGTTCTTC
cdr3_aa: CASTSNQAVPQFF

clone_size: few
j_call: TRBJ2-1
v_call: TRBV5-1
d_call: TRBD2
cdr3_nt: TGCGCCAGCAGCGGGGGGGGGTATGAGCAGTTCTTC
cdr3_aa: CASSGGGYEQFF

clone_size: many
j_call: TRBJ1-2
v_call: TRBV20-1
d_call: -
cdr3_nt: TGCAGTGCTTCTTTAGCTTTAGACAGGCTTAACTATGGCTACACCTTC
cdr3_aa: CSASLALDRLNYGYTF

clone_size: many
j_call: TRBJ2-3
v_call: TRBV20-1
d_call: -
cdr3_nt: TGCAGTGCTATAGGAGGGAGTCCCTATACGCAGTATTTT
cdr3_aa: CSAIGGSPYTQYF

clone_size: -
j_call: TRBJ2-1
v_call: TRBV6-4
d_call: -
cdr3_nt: TGTGCCAGCAGTGTTTACGGGTTATCCTACAATGAGCAGTTCTTC
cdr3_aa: CASSVYGLSYNEQFF

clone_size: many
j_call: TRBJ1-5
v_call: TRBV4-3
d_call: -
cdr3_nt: TGCGCCAGCAGCCAATCGACCCAGGAAGGGCCCCAGCATTTT
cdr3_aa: CASSQSTQEGPQHF

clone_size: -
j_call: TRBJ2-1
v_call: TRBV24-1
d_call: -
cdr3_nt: TGTGCCACCAGTGCCGGACACCGGGATCGGAACAATGAGCAGTTCTTC
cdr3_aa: CATSAGHRDRNNEQFF

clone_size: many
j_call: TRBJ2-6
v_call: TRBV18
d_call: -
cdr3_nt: TGTGCCAGCTCAGGTCCAAACTCTGGGGCCAACGTCCTGACTTTC
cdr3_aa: CASSGPNSGANVLTF

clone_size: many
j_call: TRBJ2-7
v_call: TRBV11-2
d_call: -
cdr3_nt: TGTGCCAGCAGTCTTGGCCATTCCCACGAGCAGTACTTC
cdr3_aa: CASSLGHSHEQYF

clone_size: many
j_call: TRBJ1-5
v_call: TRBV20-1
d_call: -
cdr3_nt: TGCAGTGCTCGGGGTCAAAATCAGCCCCAGCATTTT
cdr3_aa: CSARGQNQPQHF

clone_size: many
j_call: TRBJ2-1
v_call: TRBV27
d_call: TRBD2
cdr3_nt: TGTGCCAGCAGGGGAACTAGCGGGAGTTGGAATGAGCAGTTCTTC
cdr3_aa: CASRGTSGSWNEQFF

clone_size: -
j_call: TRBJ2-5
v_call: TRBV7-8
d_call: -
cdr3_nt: TGTGCCACCTTCCGGGGCTCTTGGGAGACCCAGTACTTC
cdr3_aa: CATFRGSWETQYF

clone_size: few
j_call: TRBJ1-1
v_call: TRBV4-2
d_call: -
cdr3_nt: TGTGCCAGCAGCCAAGATTTCGAAGGGGAAGGGGCTTTCTTT
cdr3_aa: CASSQDFEGEGAFF

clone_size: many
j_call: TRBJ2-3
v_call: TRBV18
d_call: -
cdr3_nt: TGTGCCAGCTCAGAACAGGGCACAGATACGCAGTATTTT
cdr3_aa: CASSEQGTDTQYF

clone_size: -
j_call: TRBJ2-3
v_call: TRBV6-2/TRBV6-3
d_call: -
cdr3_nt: TGTGCCAGCATCGGGGGGATAAAGGGGGCCACACGGACGCAGTATTTT
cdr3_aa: CASIGGIKGATRTQYF

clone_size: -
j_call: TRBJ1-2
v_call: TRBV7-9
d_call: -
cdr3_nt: TGTGCCAGCAGCTTTAGCGGGGCGGATGGCTACACCTTC
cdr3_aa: CASSFSGADGYTF

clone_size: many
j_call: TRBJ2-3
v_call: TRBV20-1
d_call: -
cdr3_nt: TGCAGTGCTAGAGTGAGGGTAGATACGCAGTATTTT
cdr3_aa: CSARVRVDTQYF

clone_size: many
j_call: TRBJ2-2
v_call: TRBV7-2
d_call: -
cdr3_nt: TGTGCCAGCAGCGGCCTATTGGTGAACACCGGGGAGCTGTTTTTT
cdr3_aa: CASSGLLVNTGELFF

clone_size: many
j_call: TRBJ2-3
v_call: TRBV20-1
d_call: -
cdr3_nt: TGCAGTGCTAGAGATCTTAGGGGAAGGAATACGCAGTATTTT
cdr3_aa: CSARDLRGRNTQYF

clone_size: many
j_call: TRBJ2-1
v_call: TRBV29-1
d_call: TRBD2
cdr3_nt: TGCAGCGTTAAACAGCGGGACCCATACAATGAGCAGTTCTTC
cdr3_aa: CSVKQRDPYNEQFF

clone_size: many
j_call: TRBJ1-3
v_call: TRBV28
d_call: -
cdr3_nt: TGTGCCAGCAGTTTACAGCTCTCTGGAAACACCATATATTTT
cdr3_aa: CASSLQLSGNTIYF

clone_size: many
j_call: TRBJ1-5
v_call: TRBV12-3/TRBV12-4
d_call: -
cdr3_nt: TGTGCCAGCAGACTGGCGAGGGCCCAGCATTTT
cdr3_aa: CASRLARAQHF

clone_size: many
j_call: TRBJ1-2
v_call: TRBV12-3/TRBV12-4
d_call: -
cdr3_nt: TGTGCCAGCAGTCTCGCCGGGACTTGGGGCTACACCTTC
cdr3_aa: CASSLAGTWGYTF

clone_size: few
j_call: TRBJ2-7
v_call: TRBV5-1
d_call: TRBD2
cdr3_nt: TGCGCCAGCAGCTTGGCATGGACTAGCGGGGGAGCGTCCTACGAGCAGTACTTC
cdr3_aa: CASSLAWTSGGASYEQYF

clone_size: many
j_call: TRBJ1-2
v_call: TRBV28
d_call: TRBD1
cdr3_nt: TGTGCCAGCAGTGACAGGGTAAACTATGGCTACACCTTC
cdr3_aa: CASSDRVNYGYTF

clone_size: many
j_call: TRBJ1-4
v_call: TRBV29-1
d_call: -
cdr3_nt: TGCAGCGTTGCTCTCCAACCCGAAAAACTGTTTTTT
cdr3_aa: CSVALQPEKLFF

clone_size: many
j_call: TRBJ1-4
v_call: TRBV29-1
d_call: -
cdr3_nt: TGCAGCGTTCACAACGGGGATGAAAAACTGTTTTTT
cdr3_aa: CSVHNGDEKLFF

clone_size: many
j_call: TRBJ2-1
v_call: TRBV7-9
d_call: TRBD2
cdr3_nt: TGTGCCAGCAGCTCCCGACTAGCGGGCCGAAACGATGAGCAGTTCTTC
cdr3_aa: CASSSRLAGRNDEQFF

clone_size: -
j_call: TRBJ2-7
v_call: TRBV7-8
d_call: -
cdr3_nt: TGTGCCAGCAGCTCGGACAGGGTCCGGCGGGTAGCGGGGGACTACGAGCAGTACTTC
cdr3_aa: CASSSDRVRRVAGDYEQYF

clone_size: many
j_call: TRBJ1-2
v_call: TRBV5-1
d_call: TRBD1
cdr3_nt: TGCGCCAGCAGCTTGGCCGGACAGGGTTTTGGCTACACCTTC
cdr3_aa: CASSLAGQGFGYTF

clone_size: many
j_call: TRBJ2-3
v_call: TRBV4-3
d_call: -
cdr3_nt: TGCGCCAGCAGCCTAAACCCGCCCGAGTCAGATACGCAGTATTTT
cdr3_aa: CASSLNPPESDTQYF

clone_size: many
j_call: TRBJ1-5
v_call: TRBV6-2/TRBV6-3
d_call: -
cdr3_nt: TGTGCCAGCAGTTCCGACACCTATCAGCCCCAGCATTTT
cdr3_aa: CASSSDTYQPQHF

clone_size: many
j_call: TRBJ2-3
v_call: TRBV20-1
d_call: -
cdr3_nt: TGCAGTGCCTCCAACATACAGGCGGATACGCAGTATTTT
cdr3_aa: CSASNIQADTQYF

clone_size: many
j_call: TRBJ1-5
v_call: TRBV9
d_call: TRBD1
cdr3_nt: TGTGCCAGCAGCAAAGGGACAGTGATTAATCAGCCCCAGCATTTT
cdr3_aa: CASSKGTVINQPQHF

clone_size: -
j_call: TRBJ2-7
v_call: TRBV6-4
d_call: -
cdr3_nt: TGTGCCAGCAGTGCACAGGGAGGATCCTCCGACGAGCAGTACTTC
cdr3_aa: CASSAQGGSSDEQYF

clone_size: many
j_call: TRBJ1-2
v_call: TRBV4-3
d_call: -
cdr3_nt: TGCGCCAGCAGCCAAGCAATAGCCTATGGCTACACCTTC
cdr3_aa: CASSQAIAYGYTF

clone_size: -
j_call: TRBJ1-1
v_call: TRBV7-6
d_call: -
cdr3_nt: TGTGCCAGCAGCTTGGGGGAAGACAGGCCGAACACTGAAGCTTTCTTT
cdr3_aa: CASSLGEDRPNTEAFF

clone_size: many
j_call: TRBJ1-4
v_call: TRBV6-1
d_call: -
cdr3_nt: TGTGCCAGCAGTGAAGGTAGTCGGGATGCTAATGAAAAACTGTTTTTT
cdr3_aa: CASSEGSRDANEKLFF

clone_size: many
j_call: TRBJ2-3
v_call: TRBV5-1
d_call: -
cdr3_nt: TGCGCCAGCAGCTTGGTAACGGCTAGCACAGATACGCAGTATTTT
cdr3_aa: CASSLVTASTDTQYF

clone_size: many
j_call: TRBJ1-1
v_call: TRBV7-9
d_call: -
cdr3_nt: TGTGCCAGCAGCCTCCCTGGACACTACACTGAAGCTTTCTTT
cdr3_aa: CASSLPGHYTEAFF